A single sample gave rise to the 27 T cell receptor beta chains below, sequenced in a study of identical twins. Each CDR3 protein gets one entry after TCRdb re-called the 5' RACE reads with MiXCR. The sample includes about 500,000 distinct CDR3 sequences, approximately 14% seen only once; the top ten take more than 0.8%. The sample was also reused in another study, on yellow fever vaccine responses in identical twins.

The material sequenced was CD4+ T cells sorted from blood. Source of these receptors: a woman under 30 in good health.

The rearrangement links TRBV20-1 to TRBJ2-1; 7 nucleotides align to TRBD2. CDR3 size: 11 residues. After removal of 4 bases from V and 10 bases from J, the junction contained 4 bases not matched to a gene. The germline V gene has CDR1 DFQATT and CDR2 SNEGSKA (reference sequence). The CDR3 sequence: CSANLLAEQFF. As DNA, the CDR3 is TGCAGTGCTAATTTACTAGCGGAGCAGTTCTTC.

Only a few counts were recorded for this clonotype. The rearrangement links TRBV29-1 to TRBJ2-3, with D tentatively TRBD1 (6 bases). The V end lost 3 bases, the J end lost 3 bases, and 16 bases lay between the germline ends. Germline CDR1 is SQVTM and CDR2 is ANQGSEA. The CDR3 totals 15 residues. The CDR3 coding sequence is TGCAGCGTTGAGATACTGGGGGCGCGGACAGATACGCAGTATTTT. As protein: CSVEILGARTDTQYF.

This chain connects TRBV29-1 to TRBJ2-1; 11 nucleotides agree with TRBD2. The CDR3 sequence is 15 residues long. The junction had 7 bases not matched to a gene; V was cut back by 4 bases and J by 5 bases. Per germline, CDR1 SQVTM and CDR2 ANQGSEA. CDR3: CSVGPGTSGHNEQFF. Written as DNA, the CDR3 is TGCAGCGTTGGGCCCGGGACTAGCGGTCACAATGAGCAGTTCTTC.

This rearrangement joins TRBV24-1 to TRBJ1-2, with D unclear. V lost 2 bases and J 4 bases, leaving 16 bases between the germline ends. Germline values: CDR1 KGHDR, CDR2 SFDVKD. The CDR3 sequence is 16 residues long. CDR3 in DNA: TGTGCCACCAGTGATTCGTCCAGTCCAGGCAGCTATGGCTACACCTTC. Its protein is CATSDSSSPGSYGYTF.

The chain couples TRBV3-1 to TRBJ2-1; unclear D gene. The CDR3 covers 16 residues. The V end lost 0 bases, the J end lost 7 bases, and 16 bases lay between the germline ends. CDR1 is LGHDT and CDR2 is YNNKEL in the germline V gene (reference sequence). This CDR3 is CASSQDIGSWGNEQFF. The CDR3 nucleotides read TGTGCCAGCAGCCAAGATATCGGCTCGTGGGGTAATGAGCAGTTCTTC.

This clonotype has only one observation. This rearrangement joins TRBV5-1 to TRBJ2-7; TRBD1 matches 7 bases. The CDR3 contains 15 residues. The germline V gene has CDR1 SGHRS and CDR2 YFSETQ. The V segment lost 2 bases and the J segment 7 bases; nucleotides outside the gene matches: 12. The CDR3, as DNA: TGCGCCAGCAGCTTAAACGTCAATACAGGGGTGGAGCAGTACTTC. This encodes CASSLNVNTGVEQYF.

Ten or more counts support this clonotype. The chain uses TRBV29-1 and TRBJ2-1; the D gene is possibly TRBD2 (7 bases). The CDR3 contains 12 residues. Between the trimmed V and J ends, which lost 5 bases and 4 bases, there was a span of 9 bases. Per the germline V gene, CDR1 is SQVTM and CDR2 is ANQGSEA. For the CDR3, the DNA is TGCAGCGTTAGGGGGGGATACAATGAGCAGTTCTTC. Protein: CSVRGGYNEQFF.

CDR3 protein: CSARVPPPAGAYEQYF. For the CDR3, the DNA is TGCAGTGCTAGAGTCCCCCCGCCGGCGGGAGCTTACGAGCAGTACTTC. This sequence joins TRBV20-1 and TRBJ2-7, with 7 nucleotides matching TRBD2. Germline loops: CDR1 DFQATT, CDR2 SNEGSKA (reference sequence). The trim removed 1 base at V and 4 bases at J, leaving 13 bases unmatched. This CDR3 region has 16 residues.

This chain joins TRBV5-8 and TRBJ2-1; 10 nucleotides match TRBD2. With V trimmed by 1 base and J by 9 bases, 13 bases remained unmatched. This CDR3 has 17 amino acids. The germline CDR1 and CDR2 sequences are SGHTS and YDEGEE. CDR3 in DNA: TGTGCCAGCAGCTTGATTTTAGGACTAGCGGCGAGTGTTGAGCAGTTCTTC. Its translation is CASSLILGLAASVEQFF.

The rearrangement joins TRBV7-9 to TRBJ1-2; 10 bases agree with TRBD1. The CDR3 runs to 15 residues. Germline CDR1 SEHNR, CDR2 FQNEAQ (reference sequence). With V trimmed by 1 base and J by 5 bases, 4 bases remained unmatched. The CDR3 here is CASSLVSGQGYGYTF. The DNA of the CDR3 is TGTGCCAGCAGCTTAGTTTCGGGACAGGGGTATGGCTACACCTTC.

This clonotype was seen a single time. The chain has TRBV5-6 and TRBJ2-1; possible D gene TRBD1, 7 bases. Per germline, CDR1 SGHDT and CDR2 YYEEEE. V was shortened by 4 bases and J by 10 bases, with 18 bases between the two germline ends. CDR3 length: 14 residues. The DNA of the CDR3 is TGTGCCAGCAGCCCGGTAGGAGGGGGCATAGAGCAGTTCTTC. This gives the protein CASSPVGGGIEQFF.

This clonotype was seen more than once but under ten times. The V call is TRBV5-1, the J call TRBJ2-7; D not certain. Trimming took off 1 base at V and 0 bases at J, with 11 bases between the two ends. Germline-derived CDR1 and CDR2 are SGHRS and YFSETQ. The CDR3 contains 15 residues. This CDR3 reads CASSLKAFGSYEQYF. In DNA, the CDR3 is TGCGCCAGCAGCTTGAAGGCTTTTGGCTCCTACGAGCAGTACTTC.

The rearrangement links TRBV25-1 to TRBJ2-3, with no clear D. Germline values: CDR1 MGHDK, CDR2 SYGVNS. V was shortened by 2 bases and J by 5 bases, with 5 bases between the two germline ends. The CDR3 has 12 amino acids. The CDR3 here is CASSEVKDTQYF. The CDR3, as DNA: TGTGCCAGCAGTGAAGTTAAAGATACGCAGTATTTT.

This clonotype was seen a few times. J is TRBJ2-5 and V is TRBV20-1, with D tentatively TRBD2 (5 bases). Trimming shortened V by 1 base and J by 2 bases, and 14 bases separated the two germline ends. Germline V gene data show CDR1 as DFQATT and CDR2 as SNEGSKA (reference sequence). CDR3 length: 15 amino acids. This CDR3 is CSARVPAERQETQYF. The CDR3 DNA reads TGCAGTGCTAGAGTCCCAGCGGAGCGACAAGAGACCCAGTACTTC.

Only a few counts were recorded for this clonotype. The chain recombines TRBV12-3 or TRBV12-4 with TRBJ2-1; possibly TRBD2 for D (5 bases). V dropped 5 bases and J dropped 7 bases, with 18 bases sitting between them. The length of the CDR3 is 15 residues. The CDR3 DNA follows: TGTGCCAGCAGTCGACTAACAGCCGCGAGGAATGAGCAGTTCTTC. It specifies CASSRLTAARNEQFF.

This clonotype was observed many times. The genes are TRBV28 and TRBJ2-1; maybe TRBD2 (5 bases). Between the trimmed V and J ends, which lost 6 bases and 9 bases, there was a span of 12 bases. The CDR3 is 12 residues long. The V gene's germline CDR1 is MDHEN and CDR2 SYDVKM. CDR3 region: CASSYPGSEQFF. CDR3 nucleotide sequence: TGTGCCAGCAGCTACCCGGGGTCTGAGCAGTTCTTC.

This clonotype was seen many times. The chain carries TRBV20-1 and TRBJ2-1, with 9 bases fitting TRBD2. V dropped 6 bases and J dropped 4; count of bases not matched to a gene: 10. This CDR3 has 15 amino acids. Looked up from germline, CDR1 is DFQATT and CDR2 is SNEGSKA (reference sequence). CDR3 coding DNA: TGCAGTGCACCTCTAGCGGGAATGACTTACAATGAGCAGTTCTTC. It encodes CSAPLAGMTYNEQFF.

This clonotype was counted a few times. V gene TRBV5-1 combines with J gene TRBJ1-1, with 7 bases matching TRBD1. V shed 0 bases, J shed 4 bases, and the junction held 3 bases outside the gene matches. The CDR3 loop spans 14 amino acids. Per germline, CDR1 SGHRS and CDR2 YFSETQ. CDR3 DNA sequence: TGCGCCAGCAGCTTGGAACAGGGGCGCACTGAAGCTTTCTTT. Translating it yields CASSLEQGRTEAFF.

The rearrangement uses TRBV12-3 or TRBV12-4 and TRBJ2-1; D gene uncertain. Trimming took off 7 bases at V and 5 bases at J, with 18 bases between the two ends. The CDR3 totals 15 residues. CDR3 in amino acids: CASTSLELGNNEQFF. In DNA form, the CDR3 reads TGTGCCAGCACCTCACTTGAATTGGGTAACAATGAGCAGTTCTTC.

This clonotype was found a few times. The chain carries TRBV15 and TRBJ2-3, with 14 bases fitting TRBD2. V dropped 3 bases and J dropped 6; count of bases not matched to a gene: 5. Germline V gene lookup returns CDR1 LNHNV and CDR2 YYDKDF (reference sequence). This CDR3 is built from 16 residues. The DNA for the CDR3 is TGTGCCACCAGCAGGGGACTAGCGGGAGTCAGGGATACGCAGTATTTT. Protein sequence: CATSRGLAGVRDTQYF. Full variable domain (rest looked up from reference TRBV15 and TRBJ2-3): DAMVIQNPRYQVTQFGKPVTLSCSQTLNHNVMYWYQQKSSQAPKLLFHYYDKDFNNEADTPDNFQSRRPNTSFCFLDIRSPGLGDTAMYLCATSRGLAGVRDTQYFGPGTRLTVL.

This chain uses TRBV19 with TRBJ2-1, with D possibly TRBD2 on 6 matching bases. The CDR3 runs 15 residues. V was shortened by 5 bases and J by 5 bases, with 16 bases between the two germline ends. The germline V gene has CDR1 LNHDA and CDR2 SQIVND (reference sequence). DNA for the CDR3: TGTGCCAGTAGTGTAGTCGGGACTCCGGACAATGAGCAGTTCTTC. It encodes CASSVVGTPDNEQFF.

The chain carries TRBV27 and TRBJ2-7; TRBD1 might be the D (6 bases). The CDR3 sequence is 15 residues long. Germline V gene lookup returns CDR1 MNHEY and CDR2 SMNVEV (reference sequence). With 6 bases removed from V and 1 base from J, the gap between germline ends came to 16 bases. As DNA, the CDR3 is TGTGCCAGCAGCCGCGACTACCAGGGGTCCTACGAGCAGTACTTC. Its translation: CASSRDYQGSYEQYF.

This sequence joins TRBV12-3 or TRBV12-4 and TRBJ2-5; TRBD2 might be the D (6 bases). The CDR3 runs to 13 residues. Trimming took 6 bases from V and 5 from J, leaving 13 bases between them. For the CDR3, the DNA is TGTGCCAGCAGGCGGGATTGGGGGGAGACCCAGTACTTC. Amino acid sequence: CASRRDWGETQYF.

With regard to this clonotype: A junction boundary mismatches the germline segment, possibly from a read error. V gene TRBV24-1 combines with J gene TRBJ2-3; D gene unclear. Germline values: CDR1 KGHDR, CDR2 SFDVKD. The CDR3 spans 11 residues. Here the CDR3 DNA reads TGTGCCACCAGTGAAACAGATACGCGGTATTTT. This codes for CATSETDTRYF.

This chain links TRBV7-6 with TRBJ2-3, with a possible D match to TRBD1 (5 bases). Germline-derived CDR1 and CDR2 are SGHVS and FNYEAQ. V was trimmed by 4 bases and J by 0 bases, leaving 14 bases between them. This CDR3 comprises 16 residues. The CDR3 nucleotides are TGTGCCAGCAGCTCCCAGGCAGGGTATAGCACAGATACGCAGTATTTT. As protein: CASSSQAGYSTDTQYF. Together with reference TRBV7-6 and TRBJ2-3, the CDR3 gives the full variable domain: GAGVSQSPRYKVTKRGQDVALRCDPISGHVSLYWYRQALGQGPEFLTYFNYEAQQDKSGLPNDRFSAERPEGSISTLTIQRTEQRDSAMYRCASSSQAGYSTDTQYFGPGTRLTVL.

This clonotype was detected a few times. This rearrangement joins TRBV7-2 to TRBJ2-2; the D gene is possibly TRBD2 (6 bases). V was shortened by 7 bases and J by 5 bases, with 14 bases between the two germline ends. The CDR3 is 14 residues long. In germline, CDR1 is SGHTA, CDR2 FQGNSA. The CDR3 DNA sequence: TGTGCCAGCAATCGAGAGGGAGGTACCGGGGAGCTGTTTTTT. The encoded protein is CASNREGGTGELFF.

J is TRBJ2-7 and V is TRBV7-2; no clear D. The germline gives CDR1 SGHTA, CDR2 FQGNSA. V was trimmed by 1 base and J by 7 bases, leaving 8 bases between them. This CDR3 contains 12 residues. For the CDR3, the DNA is TGTGCCAGCAGCTTAGGTATATGGGAGCAGTACTTC. It encodes CASSLGIWEQYF.